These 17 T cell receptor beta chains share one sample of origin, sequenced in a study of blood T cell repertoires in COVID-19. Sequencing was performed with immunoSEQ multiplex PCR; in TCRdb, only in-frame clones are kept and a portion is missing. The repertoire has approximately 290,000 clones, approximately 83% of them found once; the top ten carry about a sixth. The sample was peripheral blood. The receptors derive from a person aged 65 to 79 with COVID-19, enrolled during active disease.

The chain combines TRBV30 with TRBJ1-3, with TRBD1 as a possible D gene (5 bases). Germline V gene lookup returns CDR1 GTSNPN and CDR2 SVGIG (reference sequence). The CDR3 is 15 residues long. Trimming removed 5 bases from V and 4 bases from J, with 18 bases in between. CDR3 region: CAWDMGGTSGNTIYF. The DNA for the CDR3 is TGTGCCTGGGATATGGGAGGGACTTCAGGAAACACCATATATTTT.

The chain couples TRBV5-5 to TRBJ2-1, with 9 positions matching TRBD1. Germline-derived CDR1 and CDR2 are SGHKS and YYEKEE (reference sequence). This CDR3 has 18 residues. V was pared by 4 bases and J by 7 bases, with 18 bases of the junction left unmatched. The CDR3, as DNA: TGTGCCAGCAGCCTCAACCACCGGGACAGGGTAACGTTGAATGAGCAGTTCTTC. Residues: CASSLNHRDRVTLNEQFF.

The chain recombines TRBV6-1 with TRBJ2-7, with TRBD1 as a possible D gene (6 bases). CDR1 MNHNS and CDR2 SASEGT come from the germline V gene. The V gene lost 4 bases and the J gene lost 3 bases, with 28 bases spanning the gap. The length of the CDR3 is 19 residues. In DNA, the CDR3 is TGTGCCAGCAGTGGCAGCCGGACAGCCTACCAATCCCTTTACTACGAGCAGTACTTC. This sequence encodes CASSGSRTAYQSLYYEQYF.

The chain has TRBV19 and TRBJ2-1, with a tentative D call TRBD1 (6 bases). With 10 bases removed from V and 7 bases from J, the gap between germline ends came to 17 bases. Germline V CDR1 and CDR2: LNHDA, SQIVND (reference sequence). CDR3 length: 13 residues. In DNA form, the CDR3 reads TGTGCCACCTCCCGGTGGGGGCCAAATGAGCAGTTCTTC. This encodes CATSRWGPNEQFF.

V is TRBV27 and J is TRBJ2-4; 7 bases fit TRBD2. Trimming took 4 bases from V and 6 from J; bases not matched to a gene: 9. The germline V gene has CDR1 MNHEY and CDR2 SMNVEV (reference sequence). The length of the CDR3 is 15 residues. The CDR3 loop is CASSSSSGATNIQYF. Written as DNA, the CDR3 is TGTGCCAGCAGTTCCTCTAGCGGCGCAACAAACATTCAGTACTTC.

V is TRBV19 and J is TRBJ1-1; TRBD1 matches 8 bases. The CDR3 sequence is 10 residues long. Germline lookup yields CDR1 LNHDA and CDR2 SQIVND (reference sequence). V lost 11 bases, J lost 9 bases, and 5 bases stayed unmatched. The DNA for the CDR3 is TGTGCCGGAAGGACAGGGCAAGCTTTCTTT. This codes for CAGRTGQAFF.

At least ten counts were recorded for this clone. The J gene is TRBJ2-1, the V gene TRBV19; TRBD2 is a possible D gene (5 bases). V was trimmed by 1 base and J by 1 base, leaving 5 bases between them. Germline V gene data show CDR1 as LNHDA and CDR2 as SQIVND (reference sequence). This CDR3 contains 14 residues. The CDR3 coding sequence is TGTGCCAGTAGTATAGCGGGATCCTACAATGAGCAGTTCTTC. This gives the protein CASSIAGSYNEQFF.

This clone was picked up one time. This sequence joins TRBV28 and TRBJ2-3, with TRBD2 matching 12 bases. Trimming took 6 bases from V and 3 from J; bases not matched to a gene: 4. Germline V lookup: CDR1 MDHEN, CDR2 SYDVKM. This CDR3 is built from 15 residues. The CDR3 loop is CASSSTSGSTDTQYF. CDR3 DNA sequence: TGTGCCAGCAGCTCGACTAGCGGGAGTACAGATACGCAGTATTTT.

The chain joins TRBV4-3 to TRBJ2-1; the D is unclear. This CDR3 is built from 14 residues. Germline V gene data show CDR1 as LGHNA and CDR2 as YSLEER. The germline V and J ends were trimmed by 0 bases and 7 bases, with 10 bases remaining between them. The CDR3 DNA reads TGCGCCAGCAGCCAAGACGTGGAGCTTAATGAGCAGTTCTTC. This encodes CASSQDVELNEQFF.

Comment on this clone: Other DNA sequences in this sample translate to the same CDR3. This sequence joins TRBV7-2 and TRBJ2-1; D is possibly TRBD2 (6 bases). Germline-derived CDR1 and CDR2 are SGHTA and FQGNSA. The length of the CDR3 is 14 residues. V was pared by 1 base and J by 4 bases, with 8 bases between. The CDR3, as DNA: TGTGCCAGCAGCTTAGGCGGGAAGTACAATGAGCAGTTCTTC. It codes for CASSLGGKYNEQFF.

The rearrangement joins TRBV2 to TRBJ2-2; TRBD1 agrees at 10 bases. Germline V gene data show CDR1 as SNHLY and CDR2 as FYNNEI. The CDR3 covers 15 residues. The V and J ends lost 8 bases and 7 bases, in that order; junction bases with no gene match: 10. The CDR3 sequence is CASSETGGAGGELFF. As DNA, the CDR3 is TGTGCCAGCTCAGAGACAGGGGGCGCGGGCGGGGAGCTGTTTTTT.

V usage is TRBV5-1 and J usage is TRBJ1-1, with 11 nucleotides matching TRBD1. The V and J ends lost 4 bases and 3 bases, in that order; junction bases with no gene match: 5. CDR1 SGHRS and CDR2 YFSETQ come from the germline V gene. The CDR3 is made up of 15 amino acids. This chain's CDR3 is CASSPDRGQHTEAFF. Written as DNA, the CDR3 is TGCGCCAGCAGCCCGGACAGGGGGCAACACACTGAAGCTTTCTTT.

In DNA form, the CDR3 reads TGTGCCTGGGGAAGGGGTAGCGGGAGTCATGAGCAGTTCTTC. It codes for CAWGRGSGSHEQFF. The chain is built from TRBV30 and TRBJ2-1; 9 nucleotides agree with TRBD2. Unmatched junction bases numbered 10, after V lost 5 bases and J lost 8 bases. From germline, CDR1 is GTSNPN and CDR2 SVGIG (reference sequence). The length of the CDR3 is 14 residues.

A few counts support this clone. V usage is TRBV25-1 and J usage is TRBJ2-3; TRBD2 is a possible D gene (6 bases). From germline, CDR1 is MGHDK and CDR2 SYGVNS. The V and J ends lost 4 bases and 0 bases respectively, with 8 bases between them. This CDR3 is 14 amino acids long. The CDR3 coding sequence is TGTGCCAGCAGTGCTGCGGGAAGCACAGATACGCAGTATTTT. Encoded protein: CASSAAGSTDTQYF. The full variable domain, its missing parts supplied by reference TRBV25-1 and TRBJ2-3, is EADIYQTPRYLVIGTGKKITLECSQTMGHDKMYWYQQDPGMELHLIHYSYGVNSTEKGDLSSESTVSRIRTEHFPLTLESARPSHTSQYLCASSAAGSTDTQYFGPGTRLTVL.

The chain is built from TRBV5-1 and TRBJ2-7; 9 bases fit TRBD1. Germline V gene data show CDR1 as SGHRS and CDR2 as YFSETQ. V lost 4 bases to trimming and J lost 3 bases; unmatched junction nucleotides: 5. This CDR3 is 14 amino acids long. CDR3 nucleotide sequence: TGCGCCAGCAGCCCGGTGACAGGGGGCTACGAGCAGTACTTC. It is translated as CASSPVTGGYEQYF.

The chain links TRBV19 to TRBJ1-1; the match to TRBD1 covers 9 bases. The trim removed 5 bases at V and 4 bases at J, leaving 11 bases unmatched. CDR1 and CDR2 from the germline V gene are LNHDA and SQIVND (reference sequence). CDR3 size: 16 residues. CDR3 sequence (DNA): TGTGCCAGTAGTTCCCGGGACAGGGCGGTAGGCACTGAAGCTTTCTTT. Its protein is CASSSRDRAVGTEAFF.

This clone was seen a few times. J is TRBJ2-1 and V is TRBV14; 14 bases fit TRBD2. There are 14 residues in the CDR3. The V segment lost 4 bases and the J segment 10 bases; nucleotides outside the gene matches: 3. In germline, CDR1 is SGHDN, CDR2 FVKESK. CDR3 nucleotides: TGTGCCAGCAGCCCTCGACTAGCGGGAGGGGAGCAGTTCTTC. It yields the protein CASSPRLAGGEQFF.